The clone carrying this T cell receptor beta chain was recorded only once. The sample comes from a study of shared clonotypes between healthy human individuals. Data came from immunoSEQ multiplex PCR; TCRdb stores just in-frame clones and leaves some out. This table holds over 1.5 million clones, 98% found once. It was into CD45RA+ naive and CD45RA-negative memory subsets that the CD4+ cells were split. CDR1 is KGHSH, CDR2 LQKENI, per germline. V was cut by 3 bases and J by 2 bases, with 17 bases left in between. CDR3 size: 16 residues. Sequenced sample: naive CD4+ T cells sorted from blood. Subset in this sample: CD45RA+ positively selected. This TCR derives from a man in his thirties or forties in good health. The rearrangement uses TRBV18 and TRBJ2-7, with D possibly TRBD2 on 5 matching bases. The CDR3 region is CASSPTPGFGAYEQYF. CDR3 DNA sequence: TGTGCCAGCTCACCCACCCCGGGGTTCGGGGCCTACGAGCAGTACTTC.